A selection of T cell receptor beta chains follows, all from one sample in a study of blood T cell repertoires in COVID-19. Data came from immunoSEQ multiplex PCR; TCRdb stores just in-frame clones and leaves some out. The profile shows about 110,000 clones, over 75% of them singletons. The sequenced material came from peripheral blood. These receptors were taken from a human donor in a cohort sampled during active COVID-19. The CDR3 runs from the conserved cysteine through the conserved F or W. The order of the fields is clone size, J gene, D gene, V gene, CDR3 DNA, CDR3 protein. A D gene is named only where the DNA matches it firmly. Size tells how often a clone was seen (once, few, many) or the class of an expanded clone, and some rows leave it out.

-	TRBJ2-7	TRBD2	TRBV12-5	TGTGCTAGTGGTTTGGCCTACACGGGAGGGCCTTCCTACGAGCAGTACTTC	CASGLAYTGGPSYEQYF
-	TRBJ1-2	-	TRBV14	TGTGCCAGCAGCCAAGTGTCACGGGCTAACTATGGCTACACCTTC	CASSQVSRANYGYTF
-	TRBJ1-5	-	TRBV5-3	TGTGCCAGAAGCCCTCCGGGGGGGGCTATCAATCAGCCCCAGCATTTT	CARSPPGGAINQPQHF
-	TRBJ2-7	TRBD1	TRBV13	TGTGCCAGCAGACGGACAGGGGAAAATGACGAGCAGTACTTC	CASRRTGENDEQYF
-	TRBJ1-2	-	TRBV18	TGTGCCAGCTCACCACCAGGGGGACGCCTGGCCTATGGCTACACCTTC	CASSPPGGRLAYGYTF
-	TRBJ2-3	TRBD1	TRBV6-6	TGTGCCAGCACTCACAGGGGGCTGACAGATACGCAGTATTTT	CASTHRGLTDTQYF
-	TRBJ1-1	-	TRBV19	TGTGCCAGTAGTGAGGAGAGGAGGAACACTGAAGCTTTCTTT	CASSEERRNTEAFF
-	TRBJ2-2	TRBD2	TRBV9	TGTGCCAGCAGCGTAGTGGGCGGGGGAGCACCCGGGGAGCTGTTTTTT	CASSVVGGGAPGELFF
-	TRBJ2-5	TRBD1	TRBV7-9	TGTGCCAGCAGCTCCGGACCCGGGACAGGACAAGAGACCCAGTACTTC	CASSSGPGTGQETQYF
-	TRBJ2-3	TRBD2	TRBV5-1	TGCGCCAGCAGCTTGGTAGCGGGGGGACGGTCAGATACGCAGTATTTT	CASSLVAGGRSDTQYF
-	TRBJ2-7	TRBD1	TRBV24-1	TGTGCCACCAGTGGGCCGGGACAGACCTACGAGCAGTACTTC	CATSGPGQTYEQYF
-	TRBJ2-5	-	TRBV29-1	TGCAGCGTTGAAGATGACAGTCTACAAGAGACCCAGTACTTC	CSVEDDSLQETQYF
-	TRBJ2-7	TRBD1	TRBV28	TGTGCCAGCAGCCTCGCCGGGACAGGGGGCTACGAGCAGTACTTC	CASSLAGTGGYEQYF
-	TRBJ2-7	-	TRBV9	TGTGCCAGCAGCGTAGGTCTTTCCTCCTACGAGCAGTACTTC	CASSVGLSSYEQYF
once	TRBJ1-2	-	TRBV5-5	TGTGCCAGCAGCTCGGGAGGGTTCTATGGCTACACCTTC	CASSSGGFYGYTF
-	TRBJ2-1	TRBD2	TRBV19	TGTGCCAGTAGTGTCGGACTAGCGGCCTACAATGAGCAGTTCTTC	CASSVGLAAYNEQFF
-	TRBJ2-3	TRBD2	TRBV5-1	TGCGCCAGCAGCTTGGATACGGCGGGGGGTAGCACAGATACGCAGTATTTT	CASSLDTAGGSTDTQYF
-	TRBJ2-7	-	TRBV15	TGTGCCACCAGCAGACGGGACACCTACGAGCAGTACTTC	CATSRRDTYEQYF
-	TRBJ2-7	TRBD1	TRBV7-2	TGTGCCAGCAGCTTAGCCGGGGACAGCAGCTCCTACGAGCAGTACTTC	CASSLAGDSSSYEQYF
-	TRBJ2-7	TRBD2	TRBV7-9	TGTGCCAGCAGCGCGGCGGGGGGCCCCTCCCCCTACTCCTACGAGCAGTACTTC	CASSAAGGPSPYSYEQYF
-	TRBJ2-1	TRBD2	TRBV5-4	TGTGCCAGCAGCTTGGCGACTAGCGGCCGATACTACAATGAGCAGTTCTTC	CASSLATSGRYYNEQFF
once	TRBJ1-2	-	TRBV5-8	TGTGCCAGCAGCTTGGTTCGCCGAGGCGGGGCCTATGGCTACACCTTC	CASSLVRRGGAYGYTF
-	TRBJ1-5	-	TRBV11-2	TGTGCCAGCAGCCCTACCATATCAGGAGGTCAGCCCCAGCATTTT	CASSPTISGGQPQHF
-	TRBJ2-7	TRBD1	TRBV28	TGTGCCAGCAGTTCGGGACAGGGGAGGCACGAGCAGTACTTC	CASSSGQGRHEQYF
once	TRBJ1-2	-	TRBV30	TGTGCCTGGAGTGTCGGAATAAGGGGGGGCTACACCTTC	CAWSVGIRGGYTF
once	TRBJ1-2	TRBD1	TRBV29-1	TGCAGCGTTGCGCAGGGGGGAAACTATGGCTACACCTTC	CSVAQGGNYGYTF
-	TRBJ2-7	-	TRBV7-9	TGTGCCAGCAGCTTAGCGGCAGGGTCAAGGTACGAGCAGTACTTC	CASSLAAGSRYEQYF